The 9 T cell receptor beta chains reported below all come from one sample, sequenced in a study of response to subunit inactivated influenza vaccine. TCRdb re-called the RT-PCR reads through MiXCR, storing one row per CDR3 protein. The sample includes under 950,000 distinct CDR3 sequences, around 20% of them seen just once. The material was PBMCs from blood, obtained more than 4 days after vaccination. These receptor sequences come from a middle-aged man who received an inactivated influenza vaccine.

The chain carries TRBV20-1 and TRBJ2-1; 9 bases agree with TRBD2. The V and J ends lost 3 bases and 8 bases, in that order; junction bases with no gene match: 11. In germline, CDR1 is DFQATT, CDR2 SNEGSKA (reference sequence). The CDR3 consists of 15 residues. Written as DNA, the CDR3 is TGCAGTGCTAGTTTTAGCGCTAGCGGGAATGATGAGCAGTTCTTC. This sequence encodes CSASFSASGNDEQFF.

A few counts support this clonotype. The rearrangement links TRBV28 to TRBJ2-7; TRBD1 might be the D (6 bases). The CDR3 totals 15 residues. Germline CDR1 reads MDHEN; CDR2 reads SYDVKM. V lost 2 bases and J lost 7, with 18 bases in between. This chain's CDR3 is CASSLMARGGMEQYF. As DNA, the CDR3 is TGTGCCAGCAGTTTAATGGCCAGGGGTGGTATGGAGCAGTACTTC.

This chain connects TRBV5-1 to TRBJ1-1; D not certain. The ends were cut back, 3 bases at V and 0 bases at J, with 15 bases in the middle. The germline V gene encodes CDR1 SGHRS and CDR2 YFSETQ. This CDR3 contains 16 residues. Written as DNA, the CDR3 is TGCGCCAGCAGCTCCTGGGGAGGGCCTATGAACACTGAAGCTTTCTTT. It is translated as CASSSWGGPMNTEAFF.

The chain carries TRBV11-2 and TRBJ2-5, with 7 positions matching TRBD1. V shed 10 bases and J 5 bases; nucleotides not matched to a gene: 19. The CDR3 covers 16 residues. Germline CDR1 SGHAT, CDR2 FQNNGV. The chain's CDR3 is CAITTAYRQGRETQYF. The CDR3 DNA reads TGTGCCATCACAACAGCCTATCGACAGGGACGGGAGACCCAGTACTTC. Looking up the rest from reference TRBV11-2 and TRBJ2-5 gives the full variable domain: EAGVAQSPRYKIIEKRQSVAFWCNPISGHATLYWYQQILGQGPKLLIQFQNNGVVDDSQLPKDRFSAERLKGVDSTLKIQPAKLEDSAVYLCAITTAYRQGRETQYFGPGTRLLVL.

This clonotype was seen repeatedly, ten times or more. The chain joins TRBV4-3 to TRBJ2-1; D call uncertain. Trimming left V 0 bases short and J 10 bases short, with 10 bases between. CDR1 is LGHNA, CDR2 YSLEER, per germline. This CDR3 spans 13 amino acids. The CDR3: CASSQDTNREQFF. The CDR3 DNA follows: TGCGCCAGCAGCCAAGATACAAATCGGGAGCAGTTCTTC.

The gene calls are TRBV12-3 or TRBV12-4 and TRBJ2-7; D might be TRBD1 (5 bases). With 2 bases removed from V and 3 bases from J, the gap between germline ends came to 14 bases. There are 15 residues in the CDR3. CDR3 sequence (DNA): TGTGCCAGCAGTTTATCCCAGCCGGACAACTACGAGCAGTACTTC. Translated: CASSLSQPDNYEQYF.

This clonotype was seen ten or more times. This chain connects TRBV29-1 to TRBJ2-1; 7 nucleotides match TRBD2. The trim removed 7 bases at V and 0 bases at J, leaving 9 bases unmatched. Germline V gene sequence: CDR1 SQVTM, CDR2 ANQGSEA. The CDR3 sequence is 15 residues long. The CDR3 is CSAPLASSSYNEQFF. The CDR3 DNA is TGCAGCGCTCCACTAGCGTCCAGCTCCTACAATGAGCAGTTCTTC.

V is TRBV6-5 and J is TRBJ2-2; D is ambiguous. Between the trimmed V and J ends, which lost 0 bases and 5 bases, there was a span of 7 bases. This CDR3 region has 14 residues. From germline, CDR1 is MNHEY and CDR2 SVGAGI. The CDR3 loop reads CASSYSGYTGELFF. For the CDR3, the DNA is TGTGCCAGCAGTTACTCGGGGTATACCGGGGAGCTGTTTTTT.

This chain links TRBV5-1 with TRBJ2-7; the D gene is possibly TRBD1 (5 bases). This CDR3 region has 15 residues. Germline CDR1 SGHRS, CDR2 YFSETQ. The ends were cut back, 0 bases at V and 4 bases at J, with 14 bases in the middle. The CDR3 coding sequence is TGCGCCAGCAGCTTGGTAGGTTTCAGGGATTACGAGCAGTACTTC. It codes for CASSLVGFRDYEQYF.